These 21 T cell receptor beta chains came from one sample sequenced in a study of blood T cells in healthy people across ages. The authors ran a second PCR of roughly 7 to 11 cycles using a sample-barcoded 5' primer and a J-beta primer mix. TCRdb fed the 5' RACE reads into MiXCR, producing one record per CDR3 protein. The table includes just under 900,000 distinct CDR3 sequences, more than 25% detected once. The specimen sequenced was blood. These receptors originate from a woman aged 80 or over in good health.

The chain is built from TRBV7-2 and TRBJ2-7; D might be TRBD1 (5 bases). The CDR3 covers 15 residues. CDR1 and CDR2 (germline): SGHTA, FQGNSA. V was clipped by 1 base and J by 1 base, with 11 bases between them. The CDR3 DNA is TGTGCCAGCAGCTTAGATAGCAGGGCTTCCTACGAGCAGTACTTC. Translated, it gives CASSLDSRASYEQYF.

This clonotype has ten or more counts. The gene calls are TRBV6-4 and TRBJ1-5; 7 nucleotides line up with TRBD1. The CDR3 contains 14 residues. J was trimmed by 8 bases and V by 2 bases; bases with no gene match: 6. Germline CDR1 and CDR2: MRHNA and SNTAGT. In DNA form, the CDR3 reads TGTGCCAGCAGTGACGGGACAGATGTAAAGCCCCAGCATTTT. Amino acids: CASSDGTDVKPQHF.

The chain couples TRBV5-1 to TRBJ2-1, with D possibly called TRBD1 or TRBD2 (6 bases each). Trimming shortened V by 0 bases and J by 8 bases, and 12 bases separated the two germline ends. Germline CDR1 and CDR2: SGHRS and YFSETQ. This CDR3 contains 14 residues. CDR3 in DNA: TGCGCCAGCAGCTTGGCCCGGGGGCGAGATGAGCAGTTCTTC. This encodes CASSLARGRDEQFF.

This clonotype has a count of ten or more. This chain uses TRBV6-5 with TRBJ2-5; 9 positions agree with TRBD2. Germline V gene lookup returns CDR1 MNHEY and CDR2 SVGAGI. J gave up 1 base and V 3 bases, and 6 bases lay outside the gene matches. The CDR3 is made up of 16 amino acids. The CDR3 spells CASSYHLAGAQETQYF. The DNA for the CDR3 is TGTGCCAGCAGTTATCATTTAGCGGGGGCCCAAGAGACCCAGTACTTC.

This clonotype has a count of ten or more. The chain employs TRBV5-1 and TRBJ2-1; 8 bases map to TRBD2. The germline V gene encodes CDR1 SGHRS and CDR2 YFSETQ. J gave up 5 bases and V 7 bases, and 11 bases lay outside the gene matches. CDR3 length: 15 amino acids. This CDR3 is CASHSGAGGDNEQFF. The CDR3 nucleotides are TGCGCCAGCCATTCCGGGGCCGGGGGGGACAATGAGCAGTTCTTC.

At least ten counts were recorded for this clonotype. The J gene is TRBJ2-3, the V gene TRBV27; D unresolved. The CDR3 runs to 16 residues. Germline V gives CDR1 MNHEY, CDR2 SMNVEV (reference sequence). V shed 3 bases and J shed 0 bases, with 13 bases lying between them. The CDR3 region has the DNA TGTGCCAGCAGTTTTTCCCAGGCCTCTAGCACAGATACGCAGTATTTT. It encodes CASSFSQASSTDTQYF.

A remark on this clonotype: With a much larger clone just one base away, this may be a read error. J is TRBJ2-1 and V is TRBV7-9; perhaps TRBD1 as D (6 bases). Trimming shortened V by 5 bases and J by 10 bases, and 21 bases separated the two germline ends. Germline-derived CDR1 and CDR2 are SEHNR and FQNEAQ (reference sequence). The CDR3 has 15 residues. The DNA of the CDR3 is TGTGCCAGCAGCCAACGCAGACAGGAAGGCTACGAGCAGTTCTTC. Its translation is CASSQRRQEGYEQFF. Supplemented by reference TRBV7-9 and TRBJ2-1, the full variable domain reads DTGVSQNPRHKITKRGQNVTFRCDPISEHNRLYWYRQTLGQGPEFLTYFQNEAQLEKSRLLSDRFSAERPKGSFSTLEIQRTEQGDSAMYLCASSQRRQEGYEQFFGPGTRLTVL.

Worth noting for this clonotype: This may be a read error: a much more frequent sequence differs by one nucleotide. The chain links TRBV6-2 or TRBV6-3 to TRBJ2-7; D is unresolved. Per the germline V gene, CDR1 is MNHEY and CDR2 is SVGEGT. The CDR3 has 12 amino acids. The germline V and J ends were trimmed by 2 bases and 7 bases, with 9 bases remaining between them. The CDR3 nucleotides read TGTGCCAGCAGTTACGTCCGGAGTGAGCAGTACTTC. Encoded protein: CASSYVRSEQYF.

This clonotype was seen ten or more times. The gene calls are TRBV5-1 and TRBJ1-5; D is unresolved. This CDR3 has 10 amino acids. Per germline, CDR1 SGHRS and CDR2 YFSETQ. Trimming shortened V by 2 bases and J by 6 bases, and 0 bases separated the two germline ends. CDR3 residues: CASSFQPQHF. The DNA of the CDR3 is TGCGCCAGCAGCTTTCAGCCCCAGCATTTT.

The chain uses TRBV7-9 and TRBJ1-2; D unclear. This CDR3 region has 15 residues. Per the germline V gene, CDR1 is SEHNR and CDR2 is FQNEAQ (reference sequence). Deletions cut 3 bases from V and 4 bases from J, with 15 bases between. CDR3 bases: TGTGCCAGCAGCTTGTCCGAGGGCGCCGGCTATGGCTACACCTTC. It is translated as CASSLSEGAGYGYTF.

Notes on this clonotype: A much larger clonotype is one base distant, so this may be a read error. CDR3 in amino acids: CTSSKTGTGDTQYF. In DNA, the CDR3 is TGTACCAGCAGCAAGACCGGGACTGGAGATACGCAGTATTTT. The chain employs TRBV3-1 and TRBJ2-3; TRBD2 might be the D (6 bases). Germline lookup yields CDR1 LGHDT and CDR2 YNNKEL (reference sequence). The CDR3 consists of 14 residues.

Note on this clonotype: A much more abundant neighbour one base away suggests this may be a read error. The chain employs TRBV10-3 and TRBJ1-2; a weak D match, TRBD1 (5 bases). Germline V gives CDR1 ENHRY, CDR2 SYGVKD. There are 11 residues in the CDR3. CDR3 loop: CAIRGNSGYTF. CDR3 DNA: TGTGCCATACGGGGGAACTCTGGCTACACCTTC.

This clonotype was counted ten times or more. The V and J genes are TRBV5-1 and TRBJ2-3; no definite D call. Trimming took off 3 bases at V and 5 bases at J, with 13 bases between the two ends. The germline gives CDR1 SGHRS, CDR2 YFSETQ. The CDR3 sequence is 14 residues long. CDR3 coding DNA: TGCGCCAGCAGCTCTGGTACACCGAAAGATACGCAGTATTTT. It yields the protein CASSSGTPKDTQYF.

The rearrangement joins TRBV11-2 to TRBJ2-7; D gene unclear. CDR1 and CDR2 (germline): SGHAT, FQNNGV. CDR3 length: 15 residues. Trimming shortened V by 0 bases and J by 5 bases, and 14 bases separated the two germline ends. For the CDR3, the DNA is TGTGCCAGCAGCTTAGAACGGGCAGTATCCAACGAGCAGTACTTC. Translated, it gives CASSLERAVSNEQYF.

This clonotype was observed many times. The genes are TRBV5-1 and TRBJ2-5; D gene ambiguous. This CDR3 spans 12 amino acids. CDR1 SGHRS and CDR2 YFSETQ come from the germline V gene. Trimming removed 0 bases from V and 5 bases from J, with 5 bases in between. Here the CDR3 reads CASSLAGETQYF. CDR3 in DNA: TGCGCCAGCAGCTTGGCCGGCGAGACCCAGTACTTC. The full variable domain, its missing parts supplied by reference TRBV5-1 and TRBJ2-5, is KAGVTQTPRYLIKTRGQQVTLSCSPISGHRSVSWYQQTPGQGLQFLFEYFSETQRNKGNFPGRFSGRQFSNSRSEMNVSTLELGDSALYLCASSLAGETQYFGPGTRLLVL.

V is TRBV3-1 and J is TRBJ1-1, with TRBD1 matching 8 bases. Looked up from germline, CDR1 is LGHDT and CDR2 is YNNKEL (reference sequence). CDR3 length equals 16 residues. The V segment lost 3 bases and the J segment 5 bases; nucleotides outside the gene matches: 11. The CDR3 DNA follows: TGTGCCAGCAGCCACCGACGGGCAGGGGGCTTGACTGAAGCTTTCTTT. It translates to CASSHRRAGGLTEAFF.

V and J are TRBV12-3 or TRBV12-4 and TRBJ2-3; 7 positions match TRBD2. The CDR3 runs to 15 residues. The J segment lost 2 bases and the V segment lost 2 bases, leaving 4 bases of the junction unmatched. DNA for the CDR3: TGTGCCAGCAGTTTATTCCAGCGGGACACAGATACGCAGTATTTT. Encoded protein: CASSLFQRDTDTQYF.

This clonotype was picked up one time. In DNA, the CDR3 is TGTGCCAGCAGCTTATACGGGGGGACTGAGCAGTTCTTC. It yields the protein CASSLYGGTEQFF. V gene TRBV7-3 combines with J gene TRBJ2-1; 7 nucleotides line up with TRBD2. CDR1 and CDR2 (germline): SGHTA, FQGTGA. The CDR3 runs 13 residues. With V trimmed by 2 bases and J by 9 bases, 4 bases remained unmatched.

V gene TRBV19 combines with J gene TRBJ1-1; D not certain. CDR3 length: 12 residues. Germline loops: CDR1 LNHDA, CDR2 SQIVND (reference sequence). V dropped 6 bases and J dropped 5 bases, with 10 bases sitting between them. The CDR3, as DNA: TGTGCCAGTAGAGGCCGGGGTACTGAAGCTTTCTTT. As protein: CASRGRGTEAFF.

This chain links TRBV5-1 with TRBJ1-2; perhaps TRBD1 as D (5 bases). V was shortened by 1 base and J by 4 bases, with 11 bases between the two germline ends. There are 14 residues in the CDR3. CDR1 and CDR2 from the germline V gene are SGHRS and YFSETQ. The CDR3 loop reads CASSLQGTVYGYTF. The DNA of the CDR3 is TGCGCCAGCAGCTTGCAAGGGACGGTCTATGGCTACACCTTC.

There are many counts of this clonotype. CDR3 sequence reads: CASSFEGVTGYTF. For the CDR3, the DNA is TGTGCCAGCAGCTTTGAGGGGGTCACTGGCTACACCTTC. The chain uses TRBV7-2 and TRBJ1-2; weak D call: TRBD1 (6 bases). The germline CDR1 and CDR2 sequences are SGHTA and FQGNSA. The CDR3 extends over 13 amino acids. V lost 3 bases and J 7 bases, leaving 12 bases between the germline ends.